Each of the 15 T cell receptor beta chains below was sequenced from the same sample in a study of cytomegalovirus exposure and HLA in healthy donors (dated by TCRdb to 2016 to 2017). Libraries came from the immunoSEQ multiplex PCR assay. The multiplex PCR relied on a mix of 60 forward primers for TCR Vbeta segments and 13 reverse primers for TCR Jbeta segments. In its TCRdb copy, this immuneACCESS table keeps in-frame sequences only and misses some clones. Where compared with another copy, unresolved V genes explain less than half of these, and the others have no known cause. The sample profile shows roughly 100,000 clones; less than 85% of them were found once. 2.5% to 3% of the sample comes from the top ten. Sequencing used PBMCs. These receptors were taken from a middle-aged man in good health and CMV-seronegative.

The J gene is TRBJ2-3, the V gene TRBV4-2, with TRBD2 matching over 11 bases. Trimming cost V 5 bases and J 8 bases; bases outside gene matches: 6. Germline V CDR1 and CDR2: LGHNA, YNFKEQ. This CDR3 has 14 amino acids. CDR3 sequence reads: CASSVAGGQGTQYF. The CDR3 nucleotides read TGTGCCAGCAGCGTAGCGGGGGGGCAGGGTACGCAGTATTTT.

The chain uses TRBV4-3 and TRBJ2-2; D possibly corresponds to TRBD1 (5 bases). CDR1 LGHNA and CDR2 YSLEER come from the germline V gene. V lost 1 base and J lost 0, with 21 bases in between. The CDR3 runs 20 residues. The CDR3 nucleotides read TGCGCCAGCAGCCAAGTACCAGGGCTAGGGCCCCCCGCGAACACCGGGGAGCTGTTTTTT. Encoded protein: CASSQVPGLGPPANTGELFF.

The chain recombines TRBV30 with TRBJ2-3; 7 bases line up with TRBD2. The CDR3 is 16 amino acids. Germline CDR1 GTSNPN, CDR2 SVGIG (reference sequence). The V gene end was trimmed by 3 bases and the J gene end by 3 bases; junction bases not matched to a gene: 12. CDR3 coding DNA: TGTGCCTGGAGCAAATCCACGCGACTAGCAACAGATACGCAGTATTTT. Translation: CAWSKSTRLATDTQYF.

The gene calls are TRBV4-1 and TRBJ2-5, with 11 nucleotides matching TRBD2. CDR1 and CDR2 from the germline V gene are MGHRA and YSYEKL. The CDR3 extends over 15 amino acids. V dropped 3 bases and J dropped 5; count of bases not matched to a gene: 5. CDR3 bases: TGCGCCAGCAGCCAGGGGACTAGCGGTCCCGAGACCCAGTACTTC. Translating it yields CASSQGTSGPETQYF.

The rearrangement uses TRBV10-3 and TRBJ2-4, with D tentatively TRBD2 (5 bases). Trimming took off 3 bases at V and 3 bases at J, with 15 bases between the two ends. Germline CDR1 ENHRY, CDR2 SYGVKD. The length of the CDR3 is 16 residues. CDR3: CAISEVWQSGKNIQYF. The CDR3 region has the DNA TGTGCCATCAGTGAAGTGTGGCAAAGCGGCAAAAACATTCAGTACTTC.

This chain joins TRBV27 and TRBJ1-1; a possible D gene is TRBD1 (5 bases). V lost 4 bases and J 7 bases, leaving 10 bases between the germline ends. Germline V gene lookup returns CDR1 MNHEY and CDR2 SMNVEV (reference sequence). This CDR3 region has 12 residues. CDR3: CASSWAGGEAFF. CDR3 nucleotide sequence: TGTGCCAGCAGTTGGGCCGGGGGTGAAGCTTTCTTT.

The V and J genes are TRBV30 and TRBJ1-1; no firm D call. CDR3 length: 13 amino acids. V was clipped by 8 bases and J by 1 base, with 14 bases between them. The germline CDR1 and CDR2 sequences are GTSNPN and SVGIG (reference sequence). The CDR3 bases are TGTGCCGGGGAGGTGGGCCCGAACACTGAAGCTTTCTTT. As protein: CAGEVGPNTEAFF. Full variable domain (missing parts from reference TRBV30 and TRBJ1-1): SQTIHQWPATLVQPVGSPLSLECTVEGTSNPNLYWYRQAAGRGLQLLFYSVGIGQISSEVPQNLSASRPQDRQFILSSKKLLLSDSGFYLCAGEVGPNTEAFFGQGTRLTVV.

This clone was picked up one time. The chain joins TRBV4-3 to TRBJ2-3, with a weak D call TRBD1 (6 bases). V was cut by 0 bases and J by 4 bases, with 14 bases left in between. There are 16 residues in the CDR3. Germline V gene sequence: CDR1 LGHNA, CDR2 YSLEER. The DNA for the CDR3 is TGCGCCAGCAGCCAAGATGGTCAGGGGACACCAGATACGCAGTATTTT. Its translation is CASSQDGQGTPDTQYF.

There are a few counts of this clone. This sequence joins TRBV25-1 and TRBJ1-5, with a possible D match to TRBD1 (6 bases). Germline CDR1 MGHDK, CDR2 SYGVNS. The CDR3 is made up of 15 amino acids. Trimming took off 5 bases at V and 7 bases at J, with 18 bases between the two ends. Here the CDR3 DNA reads TGTGCCAGCAGTTTGGCGGACAGTTTATGGCAGCCCCAGCATTTT. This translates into CASSLADSLWQPQHF.

The CDR3: CASSAPGVYNEQFF. CDR3 bases: TGTGCCAGCAGTGCCCCGGGAGTTTACAATGAGCAGTTCTTC. V and J are TRBV6-5 and TRBJ2-1; D perhaps matches TRBD2 (6 bases). Trimming removed 5 bases from V and 4 bases from J, with 12 bases in between. This CDR3 is built from 14 residues. Per the germline V gene, CDR1 is MNHEY and CDR2 is SVGAGI.

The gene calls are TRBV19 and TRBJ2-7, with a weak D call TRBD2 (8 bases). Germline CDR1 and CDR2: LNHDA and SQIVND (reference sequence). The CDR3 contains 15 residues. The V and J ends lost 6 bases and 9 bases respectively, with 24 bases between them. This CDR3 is CASRTSRGRGARQYF. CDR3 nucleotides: TGTGCCAGTAGGACCTCGAGGGGGCGGGGGGCGCGGCAGTACTTC. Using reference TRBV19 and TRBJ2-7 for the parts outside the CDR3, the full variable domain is DGGITQSPKYLFRKEGQNVTLSCEQNLNHDAMYWYRQDPGQGLRLIYYSQIVNDFQKGDIAEGYSVSREKKESFPLTVTSAQKNPTAFYLCASRTSRGRGARQYFGPGTRLTVT.

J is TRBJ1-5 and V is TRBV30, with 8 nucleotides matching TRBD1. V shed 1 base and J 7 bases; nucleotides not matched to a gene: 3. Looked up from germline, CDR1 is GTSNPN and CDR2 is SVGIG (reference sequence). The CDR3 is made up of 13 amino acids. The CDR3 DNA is TGTGCCTGGAGTGGACAGGGGCTACAGCCCCAGCATTTT. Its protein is CAWSGQGLQPQHF. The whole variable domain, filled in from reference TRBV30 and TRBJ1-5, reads SQTIHQWPATLVQPVGSPLSLECTVEGTSNPNLYWYRQAAGRGLQLLFYSVGIGQISSEVPQNLSASRPQDRQFILSSKKLLLSDSGFYLCAWSGQGLQPQHFGDGTRLSIL.

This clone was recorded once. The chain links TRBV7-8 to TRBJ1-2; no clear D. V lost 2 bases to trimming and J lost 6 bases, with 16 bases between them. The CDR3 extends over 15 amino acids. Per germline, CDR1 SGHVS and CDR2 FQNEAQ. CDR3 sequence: CASSLMGHTRHGYTF. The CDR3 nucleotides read TGTGCCAGCAGCTTAATGGGCCACACCCGGCATGGCTACACCTTC.

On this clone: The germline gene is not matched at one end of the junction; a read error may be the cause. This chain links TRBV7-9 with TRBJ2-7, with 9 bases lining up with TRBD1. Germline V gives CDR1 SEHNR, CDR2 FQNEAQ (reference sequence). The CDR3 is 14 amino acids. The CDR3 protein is CSSSSRDRAYEQYF. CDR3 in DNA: TGTTCCAGCAGCTCCCGGGACAGGGCCTACGAGCAGTACTTC.

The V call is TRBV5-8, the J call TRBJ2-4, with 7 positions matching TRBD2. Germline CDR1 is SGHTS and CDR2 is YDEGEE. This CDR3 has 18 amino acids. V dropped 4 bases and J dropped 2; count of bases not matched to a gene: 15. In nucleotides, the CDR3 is TGTGCCAGCAGCCCACTATCTACGGGGGGAATTCCCAAAAACATTCAGTACTTC. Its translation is CASSPLSTGGIPKNIQYF.